A selection of T cell receptor beta chains follows, all from one sample in a study of early T cells in non-severe SARS-CoV-2 infection. TCRdb independently ran MiXCR on the 5' RACE reads; one entry per CDR3 protein. Of roughly 110,000 distinct CDR3 sequences listed, 11% are singletons. Sequencing input: whole blood. The receptors here all came from an adult who was a healthcare worker with PCR-confirmed SARS-CoV-2 infection or an uninfected control (not recorded which). Each CDR3 is given with its conserved first and last residue. D genes are given only for firm matches. Expanded clones are given a class, and other clones once, few, many or no size at all.

v_gene	d_gene	abundance	len	j_gene	CDR3nt	CDR3aa
TRBV28	TRBD1	few	15	TRBJ2-1	TGTGCCAGCAGTCAATGGACAGGGGGCATCAATGAGCAGTTCTTC	CASSQWTGGINEQFF
TRBV12-3/TRBV12-4	TRBD1	-	15	TRBJ2-7	TGTGCCAGCAGCCCCCGGGACAGGGGTCTCCTGGAGCAGTACTTC	CASSPRDRGLLEQYF
TRBV12-3/TRBV12-4	TRBD2	few	16	TRBJ2-1	TGTGCCAGCAGTGCAACTAGCGCGGGGTACTACAATGAGCAGTTCTTC	CASSATSAGYYNEQFF
TRBV10-3	TRBD2	-	16	TRBJ2-3	TGTGCCATCAGTGAGGCCCCGACTAGCGGCACAGATACGCAGTATTTT	CAISEAPTSGTDTQYF
TRBV4-3	-	-	18	TRBJ2-6	TGCGCCAGCAGCCTGACACTGGAGGTTGGCTCTGGGGCCAACGTCCTGACTTTC	CASSLTLEVGSGANVLTF
TRBV5-1	TRBD2	few	17	TRBJ2-5	TGCGCCAGCAGCTTCGGCCTAGCGGGATTATACCAAGAGACCCAGTACTTC	CASSFGLAGLYQETQYF
TRBV7-9	-	few	14	TRBJ2-5	TGTGCCAGCAGCCCCGACACCTTCCAAGAGACCCAGTACTTC	CASSPDTFQETQYF
TRBV7-2	TRBD1	many	13	TRBJ1-4	TGTGCCAGTTCGGGACAGATGAATGAAAAACTGTTTTTT	CASSGQMNEKLFF
TRBV5-1	TRBD2	many	16	TRBJ2-1	TGCGCCAGCAGCTTCCTAGCGGGAGGGCCGGACAATGAGCAGTTCTTC	CASSFLAGGPDNEQFF
TRBV28	TRBD1	-	14	TRBJ1-6	TGTGCCAGCATGGGGGACAGGGTTAATTCACCCCTCCACTTT	CASMGDRVNSPLHF
TRBV28	-	few	13	TRBJ1-2	TGTGCCAGCAGCCCCAGTCGGAACTATGGCTACACCTTC	CASSPSRNYGYTF
TRBV7-2	TRBD1	many	15	TRBJ1-5	TGTGCCAGCAGCTTGGGACAGGGAATGGTTCAGCCCCAGCATTTT	CASSLGQGMVQPQHF
TRBV10-3	-	-	14	TRBJ2-1	TGTGCTATCTCTACAGCGGCTAGTTTCAATGAGCAGTTCTTC	CAISTAASFNEQFF
TRBV20-1	-	many	14	TRBJ1-1	TGCAGTGCAATAGGACACACGAGGAGCACTGAAGCTTTCTTT	CSAIGHTRSTEAFF
TRBV27	-	many	16	TRBJ2-7	TGTGCCAGCAGTCTCCTTGTCCCGGGACGGAGCTACGAGCAGTACTTC	CASSLLVPGRSYEQYF
TRBV13	-	many	12	TRBJ2-7	TGTGCCAGCAGCTTAGAAGGCTACGAGCAGTACTTC	CASSLEGYEQYF
TRBV6-2/TRBV6-3	TRBD1	many	14	TRBJ2-3	TGTGCCAGCAGCAAGGACAGGGGATCAGATACGCAGTATTTT	CASSKDRGSDTQYF
TRBV5-1	-	many	16	TRBJ1-5	TGCGCCAGCAGCTTGGACGGGAGGGCTTGGAATCAGCCCCAGCATTTT	CASSLDGRAWNQPQHF
TRBV5-1	-	many	14	TRBJ2-7	TGCGCCAGCAGCGAAGGAGGGCCGGGCTACGAGCAGTACTTC	CASSEGGPGYEQYF
TRBV5-5	TRBD2	few	15	TRBJ2-3	TGTGCCAGCACCGGGACTAGCGGGAGGATGGATACGCAGTATTTT	CASTGTSGRMDTQYF
TRBV6-5	-	many	11	TRBJ2-3	TGTGCCAGCAGCACCGGGACACAGCAGTATTTT	CASSTGTQQYF
TRBV12-3/TRBV12-4	-	many	14	TRBJ1-1	TGTGCCAGCAGTTTAGCCCCTAACGAACCTGAAGCTTTCTTT	CASSLAPNEPEAFF
TRBV24-1	-	few	13	TRBJ2-1	TGTGCCACGGACTGGGCCGATGCTAGCTTCGATTTCTTC	CATDWADASFDFF
TRBV27	TRBD2	-	16	TRBJ2-1	TGTGCCAGCAGTTCACTAGCGGGATCTAACTACAATGAGCAGTTCTTC	CASSSLAGSNYNEQFF
TRBV7-9	TRBD1	few	20	TRBJ1-3	TGTGCCAGCAGCCCCCGCCCAGGGACAGGGGGGTCGGCAGTTGGGAACACCACATATTTT	CASSPRPGTGGSAVGNTTYF
TRBV7-9	TRBD1	-	14	TRBJ1-1	TGTGCCAGCAGCCCAGGGGGGGCGGAAACTGAAGCTTTCTTT	CASSPGGAETEAFF
TRBV27	-	-	15	TRBJ2-7	TGTGCCAGCAGTTTTGTTGGGGGGACGTCCTACGAGCAGTACTTC	CASSFVGGTSYEQYF
TRBV28	-	-	13	TRBJ2-1	TGTGCCAGCAGTTTCCTCGGTGTCAATGAGCAGTTCTTC	CASSFLGVNEQFF
TRBV28	-	many	13	TRBJ2-1	TGTGCCAGCAGCTCAAGCCTCAGAAATGAGCAGTTCTTC	CASSSSLRNEQFF
TRBV19	-	many	15	TRBJ2-1	TGTGCCAGTAGTATTTTGACTAGTGGGGCGGATGAGCAGTTCTTC	CASSILTSGADEQFF
TRBV19	TRBD2	once	15	TRBJ2-1	TGTGCCAGTAGTCTGACGGCGGGAGCATCCCATGAGCAGTTCTTC	CASSLTAGASHEQFF
TRBV6-1	TRBD1	few	16	TRBJ1-4	TGTGCCAGCAGTGAATTCACGGGACAGGGAGGCGAAAAACTGTTTTTT	CASSEFTGQGGEKLFF
TRBV30	-	many	11	TRBJ1-1	TGTGCCTGGGGGGACGGGGCCGAAGCTTTCTTT	CAWGDGAEAFF
TRBV7-9	-	many	14	TRBJ1-2	TGTGCCAGCAACTTAGGGGGGCGAGGGTATGGCTACACCTTC	CASNLGGRGYGYTF
TRBV2	-	many	16	TRBJ1-4	TGTGCCAGCACGACTGTCGCCGGGCCCCAAGGGGAAAAACTGTTTTTT	CASTTVAGPQGEKLFF
TRBV20-1	TRBD2	-	14	TRBJ2-1	TGCAGTGGCGCTAGCGGGAGGGACTACAATGAGCAGTTCTTC	CSGASGRDYNEQFF
TRBV7-6	-	many	14	TRBJ1-3	TGTGCCAGCAGCCCCAGGAACTCTGGAAACACCATATATTTT	CASSPRNSGNTIYF
TRBV27	TRBD2	many	18	TRBJ2-3	TGTGCCAGCAGTTTACGGCTAGCGGGAACCAACTCCACAGATACGCAGTATTTT	CASSLRLAGTNSTDTQYF
TRBV28	-	few	16	TRBJ2-7	TGTGCCAGCAGTCCACCGACAGGTCGCTCCTCTTACGAGCAGTACTTC	CASSPPTGRSSYEQYF
TRBV4-2	-	-	14	TRBJ1-1	TGTGCCAGCAGCCAAGTGGAGGAAAGCTCCGGGGCTTTCTTT	CASSQVEESSGAFF
TRBV6-5	TRBD1	many	13	TRBJ2-3	TGTGCCAGCGGCAGGGGGCACACAGATACGCAGTATTTT	CASGRGHTDTQYF
TRBV12-3/TRBV12-4	-	few	13	TRBJ2-5	TGTGCCAGCAGTTTCGTGGGGGAGGAGACCCAGTACTTC	CASSFVGEETQYF
TRBV9	-	-	16	TRBJ2-1	TGTGCCAGCAGCGTAGGGGTCGGGCTTGCCTACAATGAGCAGTTCTTC	CASSVGVGLAYNEQFF
TRBV10-2	-	-	14	TRBJ2-7	TGCGCCAGCAGTGAGAAACGGATTAACTACGAGCAGTACTTC	CASSEKRINYEQYF
TRBV6-6	TRBD1	many	16	TRBJ1-2	TGTGCCAGCAGTCAAGGGGCCAATACAGGGGGCCGTGGCTACACCTTC	CASSQGANTGGRGYTF
TRBV5-4	TRBD2	many	16	TRBJ2-7	TGTGCCAGCAGCTTGGGCGGGAGGGCCTCGACCTACGAGCAGTACTTC	CASSLGGRASTYEQYF